These T cell receptor beta chains were read from a single sample in a study of cytotoxic CD8 clonotypes in ibrutinib-treated CLL. Sequencing was performed with immunoSEQ multiplex PCR; in TCRdb, only in-frame clones are kept and a portion is missing. Of approximately 57,000 clones listed, around 60% were seen once; the top ten hold around 20%. The specimen comprised PBMCs, sampled after 24 months of ibrutinib treatment. Every receptor here comes from a human donor with chronic lymphocytic leukemia. Each CDR3 is given with its conserved first and last residue. The D gene is left open where the match is weak. Clone sizes are given selectively: once, few, many, or a class where the clone is expanded.

size: NA; J: TRBJ1-5; V: TRBV7-2; D: NA; DNA: TGTGCCAGCAGCCTAACGGCAGTTAGCAATCAGCCCCAGCATTTT; CDR3: CASSLTAVSNQPQHF
size: NA; J: TRBJ2-7; V: TRBV6-1; D: NA; DNA: TGTGCCAGCAGACACCACGGAGCTTACGAGCAGTACTTC; CDR3: CASRHHGAYEQYF
size: NA; J: TRBJ2-1; V: TRBV6-4; D: NA; DNA: TGTGCCAGCAGTGAGCAGGGCTTGGGAAATGAGCAGTTCTTC; CDR3: CASSEQGLGNEQFF
size: NA; J: TRBJ2-7; V: TRBV27; D: TRBD2; DNA: TGTGCCAGCAGCAGACTAGCGGGATCCTACGAGCAGTACTTC; CDR3: CASSRLAGSYEQYF
size: NA; J: TRBJ2-3; V: TRBV5-1; D: TRBD2; DNA: TGCGCCAGCAGCTCTTACCCGGGACTAGCGGGAGAAGGTGATACGCAGTATTTT; CDR3: CASSSYPGLAGEGDTQYF
size: few; J: TRBJ1-5; V: TRBV10-2; D: NA; DNA: TGCGCCAGCAGCCTCCCAACCCTTGAGCCCCAGCATTTT; CDR3: CASSLPTLEPQHF
size: NA; J: TRBJ2-1; V: TRBV27; D: TRBD1; DNA: TGTGCCACCAGGGACAGGGGAGGCAATGAGCAGTTCTTC; CDR3: CATRDRGGNEQFF
size: NA; J: TRBJ1-6; V: TRBV4-1; D: TRBD1; DNA: TGCGCCAGCAGCCAAGCCCCGCTCGACAGGGGGCCGACTAATTCACCCCTCCACTTT; CDR3: CASSQAPLDRGPTNSPLHF
size: NA; J: TRBJ1-2; V: TRBV7-2; D: NA; DNA: TGTGCCAGCACCCTTGGTCGGGATAACTATGGCTACACCTTC; CDR3: CASTLGRDNYGYTF
size: NA; J: TRBJ2-3; V: TRBV7-9; D: NA; DNA: TGTGCCAGCCGCCGGTTAAGCACAGATACGCAGTATTTT; CDR3: CASRRLSTDTQYF
size: many; J: TRBJ2-1; V: TRBV9; D: NA; DNA: TGTGCCAGCAGCGCCTCGTTTGGTGAGCAGTTCTTC; CDR3: CASSASFGEQFF
size: NA; J: TRBJ1-1; V: TRBV29-1; D: NA; DNA: TGCAGCGGTCAGGGAAGTACTGAAGCTTTCTTT; CDR3: CSGQGSTEAFF
size: NA; J: TRBJ1-5; V: TRBV7-8; D: TRBD1; DNA: TGTGCCAGCAGCTTAGGGAGGAGGGGCACAGGGGGCTTTGGTTTCAGCAATCAGCCCCAGCATTTT; CDR3: CASSLGRRGTGGFGFSNQPQHF
size: NA; J: TRBJ2-2; V: TRBV5-8; D: NA; DNA: TGTGCCAGCAGCTTGTTGTCCTTCGGAAAGGACGGGGAGCTGTTTTTT; CDR3: CASSLLSFGKDGELFF
size: NA; J: TRBJ1-1; V: TRBV6-1; D: TRBD1; DNA: TGTGCCAGCAGTGCTCCCACAGGGGGCCACTTGAACACTGAAGCTTTCTTT; CDR3: CASSAPTGGHLNTEAFF
size: NA; J: TRBJ2-3; V: TRBV4-1; D: NA; DNA: TGCGCCAGCAGCCAAGATGGAGGACCCGGCACAGATACGCAGTATTTT; CDR3: CASSQDGGPGTDTQYF
size: NA; J: TRBJ1-5; V: TRBV7-9; D: NA; DNA: TGTGCCAGCAGCGTGAACCAGGGGCCCCAGCATTTT; CDR3: CASSVNQGPQHF
size: medium-sized; J: TRBJ2-5; V: TRBV6-1; D: NA; DNA: TGTGCCAGTCCCTCCCCGGACCAAGAGACCCAGTACTTC; CDR3: CASPSPDQETQYF
size: NA; J: TRBJ1-1; V: TRBV5-4; D: NA; DNA: TGTGCCAGCAGCCCAGTCCTGGTTGGCACTGAAGCTTTCTTT; CDR3: CASSPVLVGTEAFF
size: NA; J: TRBJ2-7; V: TRBV29-1; D: NA; DNA: TGCAGCGGGAGTAGAGGGGGCGAGCAGTACTTC; CDR3: CSGSRGGEQYF
size: NA; J: TRBJ2-3; V: TRBV18; D: TRBD1; DNA: TGTGCCAGCTCACCATTAGGACAGGGGGATAATACGCAGTATTTT; CDR3: CASSPLGQGDNTQYF
size: NA; J: TRBJ2-1; V: TRBV4-1; D: TRBD2; DNA: TGCGCCAGCAGCCAAGTGGGCCTAGCGGGCCGAAACAATGAGCAGTTCTTC; CDR3: CASSQVGLAGRNNEQFF
size: NA; J: TRBJ1-5; V: TRBV19; D: TRBD1; DNA: TGTGCCAGTAGTCCAACAGGGGTGGCTCAGCCCCAGCATTTT; CDR3: CASSPTGVAQPQHF
size: NA; J: TRBJ2-1; V: TRBV9; D: NA; DNA: TGTGCCAGCAGCGAATACCCGAATGAGCAGTTCTTC; CDR3: CASSEYPNEQFF
size: NA; J: TRBJ1-2; V: TRBV6-5; D: NA; DNA: TGTGCCAGCAGTTACGTGACAGGAGGCATATATGGCTACACCTTC; CDR3: CASSYVTGGIYGYTF
size: few; J: TRBJ1-2; V: TRBV6-1; D: NA; DNA: TGTGCCAGCATTCAAATGGGGAGGATCGGTGGCTACACCTTC; CDR3: CASIQMGRIGGYTF
size: NA; J: TRBJ2-1; V: TRBV12-5; D: NA; DNA: TGTGCTAGTGGTTTTGGGGGGGGCGGTTTTTTGGTTGAGCAGTTCTTC; CDR3: CASGFGGGGFLVEQFF
size: once; J: TRBJ1-1; V: TRBV19; D: NA; DNA: TGTGCCAGTAGTATAGGTTTGGGGGTCGGCACTGAAGCTTTCTTT; CDR3: CASSIGLGVGTEAFF
size: many; J: TRBJ2-3; V: TRBV4-1; D: NA; DNA: TGCGCCAGCAGCACCCCCTCCGGAGACACGCAGTATTTT; CDR3: CASSTPSGDTQYF
size: few; J: TRBJ1-2; V: TRBV13; D: NA; DNA: TGTGCCAGCAGTGAAGGCTGGGACTATTATGGCTACACCTTC; CDR3: CASSEGWDYYGYTF